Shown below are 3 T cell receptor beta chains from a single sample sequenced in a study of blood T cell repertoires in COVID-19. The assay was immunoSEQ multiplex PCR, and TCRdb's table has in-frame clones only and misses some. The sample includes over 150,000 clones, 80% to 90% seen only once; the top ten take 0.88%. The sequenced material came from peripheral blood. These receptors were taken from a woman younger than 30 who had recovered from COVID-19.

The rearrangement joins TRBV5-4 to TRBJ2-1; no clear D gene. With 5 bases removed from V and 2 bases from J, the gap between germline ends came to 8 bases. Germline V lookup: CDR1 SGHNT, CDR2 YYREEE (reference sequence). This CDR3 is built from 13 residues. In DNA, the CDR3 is TGTGCCAGCAGTGAGGTTACCTACAATGAGCAGTTCTTC. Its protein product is CASSEVTYNEQFF.

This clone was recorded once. In DNA form, the CDR3 reads TGTGCCACCAGACAGTATAGCACCGGGGAGCTGTTTTTT. It encodes CATRQYSTGELFF. This sequence joins TRBV24-1 and TRBJ2-2, with D unclear. The germline V and J ends were trimmed by 7 bases and 4 bases, with 9 bases remaining between them. Per the germline V gene, CDR1 is KGHDR and CDR2 is SFDVKD. This CDR3 comprises 13 residues.

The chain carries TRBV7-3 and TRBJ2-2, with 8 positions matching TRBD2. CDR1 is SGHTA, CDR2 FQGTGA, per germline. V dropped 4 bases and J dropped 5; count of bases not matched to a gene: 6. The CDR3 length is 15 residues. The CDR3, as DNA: TGTGCCAGCAGCTCGGAGCTAGCGGGTACCGGGGAGCTGTTTTTT. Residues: CASSSELAGTGELFF.